The present T cell receptor beta chain was sequenced within a study of spatial heterogeneity in lung cancer (dated by TCRdb to the late 2010s). Notes on the research overall: Beta-chain transcripts were consistently detected in greater numbers than alpha-chain transcripts, which likely reflects a higher abundance of beta-chain transcripts. In the raw uncorrected reads, each unique combination of TCR and UMI appeared more than ten times on average. TCR alpha and beta repertoires were quantitatively compared across multiple tumor regions, matched nontumor lung and blood in non-small cell lung cancer. Nonsynonymous mutation counts, determined by whole-exome sequencing of tumor tissue, were related to features of the TCR repertoire. At surgery, both alpha and beta chains were TCR-sequenced in roughly 200 tumor regions, fewer than 65 matched nontumor lung samples and around 50 PBMC samples. General findings and caveats noted by the study authors: Confirming at a functional level the hypothesis that regional TCRs recognize regional mutations was considered to require additional single-cell paired TCR alpha and beta sequencing.

Preparation of the library involved 5' RACE. The instrument was a NextSeq 500. The TCR library protocol attached a unique molecular identifier to each TCR cDNA molecule to allow correction of PCR and sequencing errors. Per the source publication's procedure: TCR identification, UMI-based error correction and CDR3 extraction were all carried out with Decombinator tools. TCRs above a frequency of 2 per 1,000, corresponding to the top 1% of the tumor frequency distribution, were defined as expanded. Each repertoire was subsampled 100 times to 5,000 TCRs, after which Renyi diversity was computed with the R vegan package. To build CDR3 similarity networks, amino acid triplet string-kernel similarity was used, and CDR3s were connected when their pairwise similarity was above 0.82. The public reads were run again by TCRdb, first through fastp at Q25 and then through MiXCR, and only productive beta chains were kept. CDR3 protein sequences are deduplicated, and each keeps its most common genes and DNA. The V and J calls, along with clone size, are taken from TCRdb and not from the paper's own processing. The table for this sample lists about 35,000 distinct CDR3 sequences; approximately 3% of them were counted only once. The ten largest clonotypes hold approximately 35% of the sample.

The sample holds a few counts of this clonotype. Its antigen remains unidentified. There are no base qualities to consult, and no much larger clone falls within one base. At the junction V is shortened by 3 bases and J by 3 bases; bases outside the gene matches: 4. CDR1 and CDR2, per the germline V gene (reference sequence), are LGHDT and YNNKEL. Including the terminal cysteine and phenylalanine, the CDR3 comprises 15 residues. Only the CDR3 region is kept as DNA, spanning 45 bases read in frame from base 1. The sample's time point, from its label and the paper: sample taken at primary tumor resection. Samples were obtained from 72 patients with early-stage, untreated non-small cell lung cancer from the lung TRACERx cohort. For TCR sequencing, whole RNA was extracted from tumor and nontumor lung tissue, or from cryopreserved PBMC samples, and no cell sorting was done. Patients were selected for TCR sequencing only if sufficient RNA was available from at least two tumor regions. Before being selected, tumor and adjacent nontumor lung specimens were reviewed by a lung pathologist.

In this chain, TRBV3-1 is recombined with TRBJ2-3; 9 central nucleotides agree with TRBD1. The receptor was isolated from a male donor with early-stage non-small cell lung cancer. The material was normal lung tissue next to the tumor, obtained at surgery. The DNA reads as follows: TGTGCCAGCAGCCAGACGACAGGGGGGACAGATACGCAGTATTTT. This gives the protein CASSQTTGGTDTQYF.